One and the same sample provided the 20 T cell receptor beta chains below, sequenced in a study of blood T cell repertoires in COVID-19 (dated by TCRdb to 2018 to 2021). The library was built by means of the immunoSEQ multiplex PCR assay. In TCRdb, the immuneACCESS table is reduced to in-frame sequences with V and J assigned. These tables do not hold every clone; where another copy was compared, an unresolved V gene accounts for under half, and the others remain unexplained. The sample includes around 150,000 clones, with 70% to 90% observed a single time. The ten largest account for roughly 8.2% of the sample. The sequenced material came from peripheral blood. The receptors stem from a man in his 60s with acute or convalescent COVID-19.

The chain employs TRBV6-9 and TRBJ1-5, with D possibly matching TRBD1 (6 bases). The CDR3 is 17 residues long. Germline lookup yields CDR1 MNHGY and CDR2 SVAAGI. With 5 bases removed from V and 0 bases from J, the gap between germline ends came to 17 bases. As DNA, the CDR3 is TGTGCCAGCAGTCAACGCGGGGGGGCCGGTAGCAATCAGCCCCAGCATTTT. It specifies CASSQRGGAGSNQPQHF.

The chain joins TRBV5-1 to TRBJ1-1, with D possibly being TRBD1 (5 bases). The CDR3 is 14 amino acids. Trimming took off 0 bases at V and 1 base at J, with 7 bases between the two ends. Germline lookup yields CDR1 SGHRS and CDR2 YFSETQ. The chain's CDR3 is CASSLARANTEAFF. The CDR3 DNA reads TGCGCCAGCAGCTTGGCCAGGGCGAACACTGAAGCTTTCTTT.

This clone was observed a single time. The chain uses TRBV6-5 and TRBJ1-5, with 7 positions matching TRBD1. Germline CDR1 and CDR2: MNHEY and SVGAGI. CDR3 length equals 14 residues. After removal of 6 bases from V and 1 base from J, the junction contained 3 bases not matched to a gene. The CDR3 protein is CASRLGQSNQPQHF. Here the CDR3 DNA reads TGTGCCAGCAGACTGGGACAGAGCAATCAGCCCCAGCATTTT.

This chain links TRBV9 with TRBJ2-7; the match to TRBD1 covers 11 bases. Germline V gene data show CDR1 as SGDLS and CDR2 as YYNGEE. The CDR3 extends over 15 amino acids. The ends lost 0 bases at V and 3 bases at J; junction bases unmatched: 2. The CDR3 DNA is TGTGCCAGCAGCGTAGGGACAGGGGGCAGCTACGAGCAGTACTTC. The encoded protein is CASSVGTGGSYEQYF. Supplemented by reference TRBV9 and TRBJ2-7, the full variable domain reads DSGVTQTPKHLITATGQRVTLRCSPRSGDLSVYWYQQSLDQGLQFLIQYYNGEERAKGNILERFSAQQFPDLHSELNLSSLELGDSALYFCASSVGTGGSYEQYFGPGTRLTVT.

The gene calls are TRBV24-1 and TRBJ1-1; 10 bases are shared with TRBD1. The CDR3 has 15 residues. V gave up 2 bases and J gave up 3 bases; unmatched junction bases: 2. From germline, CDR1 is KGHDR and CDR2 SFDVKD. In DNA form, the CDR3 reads TGTGCCACCAGTGATTCCGGGACAGGGGACACTGAAGCTTTCTTT. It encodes CATSDSGTGDTEAFF.

The CDR3 DNA is TGTGCCAGCAGCCCGGACGGACTAGCGGGATCATACACAGATACGCAGTATTTT. This encodes CASSPDGLAGSYTDTQYF. This chain links TRBV9 with TRBJ2-3; 12 bases are shared with TRBD2. Trimming at V came to 4 bases and at J to 2 bases, leaving 11 bases not matched to a gene. CDR3 length: 18 amino acids. Germline V gene lookup returns CDR1 SGDLS and CDR2 YYNGEE.

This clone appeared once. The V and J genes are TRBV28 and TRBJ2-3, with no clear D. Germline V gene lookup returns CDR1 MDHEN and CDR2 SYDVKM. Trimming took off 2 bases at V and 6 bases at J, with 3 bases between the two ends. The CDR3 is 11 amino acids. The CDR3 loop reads CASSLQDTQYF. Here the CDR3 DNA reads TGTGCCAGCAGTTTACAGGATACGCAGTATTTT.

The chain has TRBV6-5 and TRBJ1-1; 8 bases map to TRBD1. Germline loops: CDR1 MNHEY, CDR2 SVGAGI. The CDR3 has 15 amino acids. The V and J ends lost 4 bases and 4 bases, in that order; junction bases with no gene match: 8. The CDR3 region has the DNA TGTGCCAGCAGTTCTCCAGGGGGCGTGAGCACTGAAGCTTTCTTT. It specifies CASSSPGGVSTEAFF.

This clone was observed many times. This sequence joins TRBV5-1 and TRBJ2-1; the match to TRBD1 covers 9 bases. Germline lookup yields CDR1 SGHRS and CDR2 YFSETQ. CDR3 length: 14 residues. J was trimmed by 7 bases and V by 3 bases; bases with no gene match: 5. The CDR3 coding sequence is TGCGCCAGCAGCTCACAGGGGGCTGGGAATGAGCAGTTCTTC. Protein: CASSSQGAGNEQFF.

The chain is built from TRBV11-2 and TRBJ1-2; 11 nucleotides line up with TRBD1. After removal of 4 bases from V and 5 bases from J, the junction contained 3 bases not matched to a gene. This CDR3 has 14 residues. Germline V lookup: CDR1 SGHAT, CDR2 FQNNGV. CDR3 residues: CASSWDRGDYGYTF. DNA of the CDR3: TGTGCCAGCAGCTGGGACAGGGGGGATTATGGCTACACCTTC.

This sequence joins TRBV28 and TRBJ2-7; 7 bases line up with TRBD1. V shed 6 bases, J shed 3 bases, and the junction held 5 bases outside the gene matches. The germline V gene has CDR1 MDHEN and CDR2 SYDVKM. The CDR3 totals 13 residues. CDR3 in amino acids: CASRVGQFYEQYF. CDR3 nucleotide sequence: TGTGCCAGCAGGGTGGGACAGTTCTACGAGCAGTACTTC.

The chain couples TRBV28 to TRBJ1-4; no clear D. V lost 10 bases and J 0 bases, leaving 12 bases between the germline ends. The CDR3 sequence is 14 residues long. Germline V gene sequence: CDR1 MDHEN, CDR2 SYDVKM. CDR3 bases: TGTGCCACCCAGAGGAGCGCAACTAATGAAAAACTGTTTTTT. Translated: CATQRSATNEKLFF.

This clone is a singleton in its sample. The CDR3 bases are TGTGCCAGCAATCGGGGGGTGAGCACCGGGGAGCTGTTTTTT. Translated: CASNRGVSTGELFF. J is TRBJ2-2 and V is TRBV14; 7 bases line up with TRBD2. The germline V gene encodes CDR1 SGHDN and CDR2 FVKESK. With 7 bases clipped from V and 4 bases from J, the junction kept 6 bases outside the gene matches. The CDR3 length is 14 residues.

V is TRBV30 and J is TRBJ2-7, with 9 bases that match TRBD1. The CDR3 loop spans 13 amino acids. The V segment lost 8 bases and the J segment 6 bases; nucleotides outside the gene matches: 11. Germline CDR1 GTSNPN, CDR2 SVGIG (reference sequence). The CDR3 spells CAGGGTGSGEQYF. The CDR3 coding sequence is TGTGCCGGGGGGGGGACAGGGTCCGGCGAGCAGTACTTC.

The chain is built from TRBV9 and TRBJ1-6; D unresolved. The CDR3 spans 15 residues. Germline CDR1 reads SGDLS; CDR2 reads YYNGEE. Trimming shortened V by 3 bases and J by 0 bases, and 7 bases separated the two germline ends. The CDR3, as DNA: TGTGCCAGCAGCGGCGGCCGCTCCTATAATTCACCCCTCCACTTT. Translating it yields CASSGGRSYNSPLHF.

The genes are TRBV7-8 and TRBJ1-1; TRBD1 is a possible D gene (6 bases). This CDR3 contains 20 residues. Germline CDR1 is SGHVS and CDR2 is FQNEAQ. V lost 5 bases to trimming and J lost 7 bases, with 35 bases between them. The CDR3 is CASSSRLNVRGPKGAGEAFF. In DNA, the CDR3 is TGTGCCAGCAGCAGCAGGCTCAATGTCAGGGGCCCAAAAGGGGCCGGTGAAGCTTTCTTT.

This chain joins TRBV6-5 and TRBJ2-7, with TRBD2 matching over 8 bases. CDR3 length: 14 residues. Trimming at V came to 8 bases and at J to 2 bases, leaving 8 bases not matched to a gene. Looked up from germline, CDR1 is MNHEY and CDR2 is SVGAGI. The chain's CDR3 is CASLTVSGAYEQYF. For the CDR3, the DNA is TGTGCCAGCCTGACGGTTAGCGGGGCCTACGAGCAGTACTTC.

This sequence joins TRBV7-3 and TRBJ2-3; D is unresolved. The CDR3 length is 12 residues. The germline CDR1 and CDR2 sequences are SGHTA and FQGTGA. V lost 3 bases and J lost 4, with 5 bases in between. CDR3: CASSFYSDTQYF. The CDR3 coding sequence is TGTGCCAGCAGCTTCTACTCAGATACGCAGTATTTT.

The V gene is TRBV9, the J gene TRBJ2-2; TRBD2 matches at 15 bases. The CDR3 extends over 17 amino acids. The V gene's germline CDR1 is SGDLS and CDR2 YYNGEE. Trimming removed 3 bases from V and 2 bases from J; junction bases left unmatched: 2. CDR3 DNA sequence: TGTGCCAGCAGCGCGGGACTAGCGGGAGGAAACACCGGGGAGCTGTTTTTT. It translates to CASSAGLAGGNTGELFF.

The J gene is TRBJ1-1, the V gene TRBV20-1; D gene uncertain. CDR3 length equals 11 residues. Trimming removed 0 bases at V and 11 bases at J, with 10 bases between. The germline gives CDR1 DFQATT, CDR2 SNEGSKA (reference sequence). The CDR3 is CSARDRVGAFF. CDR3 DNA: TGCAGTGCTAGAGATCGGGTTGGGGCTTTCTTT.